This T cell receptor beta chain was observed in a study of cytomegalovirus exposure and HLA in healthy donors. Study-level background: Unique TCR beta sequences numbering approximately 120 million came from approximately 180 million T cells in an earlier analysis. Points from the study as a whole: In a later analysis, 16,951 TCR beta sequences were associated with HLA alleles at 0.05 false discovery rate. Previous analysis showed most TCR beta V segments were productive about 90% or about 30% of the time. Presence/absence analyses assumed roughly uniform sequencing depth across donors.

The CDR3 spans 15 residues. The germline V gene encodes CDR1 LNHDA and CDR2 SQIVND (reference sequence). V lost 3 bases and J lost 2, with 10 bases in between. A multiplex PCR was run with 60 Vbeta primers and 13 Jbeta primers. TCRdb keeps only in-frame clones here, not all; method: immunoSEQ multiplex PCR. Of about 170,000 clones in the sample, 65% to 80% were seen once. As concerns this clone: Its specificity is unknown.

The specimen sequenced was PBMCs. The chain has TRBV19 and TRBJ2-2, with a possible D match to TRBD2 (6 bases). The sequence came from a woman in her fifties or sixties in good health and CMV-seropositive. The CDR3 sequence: CASSIGTRNTGELFF. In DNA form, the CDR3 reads TGTGCCAGTAGTATTGGGACTCGTAACACCGGGGAGCTGTTTTTT.